This T cell receptor beta chain comes out of a study of T cells in Graves' hyperthyroidism and ophthalmopathy. The study, taken as a whole, reports: Model predictions of ophthalmopathy came a median approximately 6 months before onset. The authors' 13 V-J model separated ophthalmopathy from stable hyperthyroidism. Expanded thyroid clonotypes (above 0.001) were mostly also found in blood.

The germline gives CDR1 SGHRS, CDR2 YFSETQ. V shed 2 bases, J shed 4 bases, and the junction held 3 bases outside the gene matches. The CDR3 is 14 amino acids. The CDR3 regions of TCR beta were amplified from RNA transcripts. Researchers ran a first-round RT-PCR on the TCR CDR3 using the HTBI primer set. TCRdb recomputed calls from the multiplex PCR reads with MiXCR, one row per CDR3 protein. The table has about 500,000 distinct CDR3 sequences, about 15% seen once. As regards this clonotype: Its target is not known.

Lactation, pregnancy, other autoimmune disease or uncontrolled infection excluded patients. Source material: blood. The origin of this receptor is a woman under 30 with Graves' ophthalmopathy. The J gene is TRBJ2-7, the V gene TRBV5-1, with TRBD2 matching 10 bases. The CDR3 reads CASSLLAGTYEQYF. The CDR3 DNA sequence: TGCGCCAGCAGCTTACTAGCGGGGACGTACGAGCAGTACTTC.